This T cell receptor beta chain was retrieved from a study of blood T cell repertoires in COVID-19. Study in general: The samples span acute and convalescent COVID-19 from the United States, Italy and Spain. Nucleic acid was either cDNA or gDNA, and it came from T cells, B-cell-depleted T cells, or PBMCs.

V was clipped by 4 bases and J by 4 bases; unmatched bases: 8. The CDR3 consists of 17 residues. CDR1 is MNHEY and CDR2 is SMNVEV in the germline V gene (reference sequence). In the source study's methods: Amplification of reference gene primers was used by the study to estimate nucleated cell counts. Measured with immunoSEQ multiplex PCR; TCRdb has only the in-frame clones, and not every one. V and J calls and clone size are copied from that table; D and trimming were computed from the DNA. The sample includes approximately 210,000 clones, 83% of them seen just once. Sequenced material: peripheral blood. This sequence originates from a woman in her forties with active or convalescent COVID-19. The chain uses TRBV27 and TRBJ2-6; 9 nucleotides agree with TRBD1. CDR3 nucleotides: TGTGCCAGCAGTTCCGGGACAGGGTCGTTCGGGGCCAACGTCCTGACTTTC. It specifies CASSSGTGSFGANVLTF.